This T cell receptor (beta chain) emerged from a study of T-cell reconstitution after alpha-beta-depleted transplantation in children (dated by TCRdb to about 2016). For context, the study as a whole: T-cell immune reconstitution after TCRalphabeta/CD19-depleted allogeneic hematopoietic cell transplantation in children was quantitatively tracked in the study by means of TCR repertoire profiling.

V drops 0 bases and J drops 3 bases, leaving 12 bases in between. The CDR3 spans 15 residues, from the cysteine through the phenylalanine. CDR3 DNA only is kept here, 45 bases in frame from base 1. CDR1 and CDR2, per the germline V gene, are SGDLS and YYNGEE. Libraries came from PCR. The sequencer listed for this sample is Illumina HiSeq 2500. TCR library preparation used molecular barcoding, with unique molecular identifiers applied to normalize quantification of the TCRbeta repertoire. In TCRdb, the public reads were trimmed at Q25 with fastp and aligned with MiXCR, with productive beta chains retained. Every CDR3 protein is listed once, alongside the most common genes and DNA of its rows. The sample table shows approximately 400,000 distinct CDR3 sequences, and about a tenth are seen once. The ten largest clonotypes hold roughly 5.5% of the sample. A remark on this clonotype: There is no known antigen for this receptor. A much larger clonotype is one base distant, so this may be a read error.

The chain is encoded by TRBV9 joined to TRBJ1-1; possibly the D gene is TRBD1, per 5 matching bases. The material was PBMCs from the stem cell graft donor, obtained from the stem cell graft. This sequence was found in a human donor who donated a stem cell graft to a child with acute myeloid leukemia. The nucleotides are TGTGCCAGCAGCGTAGGAGGGGATGGTCACACTGAAGCTTTCTTT. This codes for CASSVGGDGHTEAFF.